The 18 T cell receptor beta chains given below trace back to one sample, sequenced in a study of T cell responses to AZD1222 COVID-19 vaccine. Repertoires were generated with immunoSEQ multiplex PCR, while TCRdb's copy carries only in-frame clones and drops some. The sample has approximately 150,000 clones, 85% to 95% seen once. The specimen comprised peripheral blood, sampled after recovery from COVID-19. These receptors were collected from an adult who had recovered from COVID-19.

This clone was detected only a few times. This chain uses TRBV6-1 with TRBJ1-3, with D uncertain. Germline-derived CDR1 and CDR2 are MNHNS and SASEGT. V shed 1 base and J shed 5 bases, with 9 bases lying between them. This CDR3 contains 14 residues. CDR3 in amino acids: CASSEGGYRNTIYF. The DNA for the CDR3 is TGTGCCAGCAGTGAAGGGGGTTATCGAAACACCATATATTTT.

J is TRBJ2-7 and V is TRBV11-3; D gene uncertain. This CDR3 has 15 amino acids. Germline V lookup: CDR1 SGHNT, CDR2 YENEEA. V lost 0 bases and J lost 1, with 10 bases in between. CDR3 region: CASSLEAVFSYEQYF. For the CDR3, the DNA is TGTGCCAGCAGCTTAGAAGCAGTGTTTTCCTACGAGCAGTACTTC.

The chain has TRBV27 and TRBJ2-3, with a possible D match to TRBD1 (6 bases). V was trimmed by 6 bases and J by 0 bases, leaving 10 bases between them. This CDR3 has 14 residues. Germline values: CDR1 MNHEY, CDR2 SMNVEV (reference sequence). The CDR3 DNA reads as TGTGCCAGCAGAACAGGGTTTAGCACAGATACGCAGTATTTT. It codes for CASRTGFSTDTQYF.

This chain joins TRBV19 and TRBJ2-7; D not certain. V was shortened by 2 bases and J by 3 bases, with 23 bases between the two germline ends. This CDR3 contains 18 residues. CDR1 is LNHDA, CDR2 SQIVND, per germline (reference sequence). In DNA, the CDR3 is TGTGCCAGTAGTATAAAGTGGGTCAGCACCTCCGAGGTCTACGAGCAGTACTTC. Translation gives CASSIKWVSTSEVYEQYF.

The chain couples TRBV4-2 to TRBJ1-3; D not resolved. V was clipped by 0 bases and J by 0 bases, with 6 bases between them. From germline, CDR1 is LGHNA and CDR2 YNFKEQ. CDR3 length equals 15 residues. The CDR3, as DNA: TGTGCCAGCAGCCAAGATAGGCCCTCTGGAAACACCATATATTTT. This translates into CASSQDRPSGNTIYF.

The CDR3 DNA reads TGTGCCATCAGTGAGTTCCGGGCCTCACAAGAGACCCAGTACTTC. This codes for CAISEFRASQETQYF. This chain uses TRBV10-3 with TRBJ2-5; no firm D call. In germline, CDR1 is ENHRY, CDR2 SYGVKD. Trimming removed 1 base from V and 2 bases from J, with 11 bases in between. The CDR3 totals 15 residues.

This clone came up once. V gene TRBV23-1 combines with J gene TRBJ2-7, with 8 nucleotides matching TRBD2. TRBV23-1 is an open reading frame whose function is uncertain. The CDR3 sequence is 17 residues long. The junction had 9 bases not matched to a gene; V was cut back by 0 bases and J by 2 bases. This CDR3 is CASSQSANSGTPYEQYF. The CDR3 coding sequence is TGCGCCAGCAGTCAATCGGCGAATAGCGGGACCCCCTACGAGCAGTACTTC.

The chain is built from TRBV19 and TRBJ1-4; TRBD1 matches at 7 bases. Germline loops: CDR1 LNHDA, CDR2 SQIVND (reference sequence). Trimming at V came to 6 bases and at J to 2 bases, leaving 9 bases not matched to a gene. The CDR3 is 16 residues long. The CDR3 bases are TGTGCCAGTAGGGGACAGTTCCCTCGGACTAATGAAAAACTGTTTTTT. Its protein product is CASRGQFPRTNEKLFF.

The chain carries TRBV28 and TRBJ1-2, with 10 nucleotides matching TRBD1. Germline CDR1 reads MDHEN; CDR2 reads SYDVKM. This CDR3 spans 15 amino acids. Trimming at V came to 6 bases and at J to 4 bases, leaving 8 bases not matched to a gene. CDR3 DNA sequence: TGTGCCAGCAGGCAGGACAGGGGGTGGACCTATGGCTACACCTTC. This codes for CASRQDRGWTYGYTF.

The chain joins TRBV30 to TRBJ2-7; D unresolved. The CDR3 is 11 amino acids. The V gene lost 2 bases and the J gene lost 4 bases, with 6 bases spanning the gap. Germline lookup yields CDR1 GTSNPN and CDR2 SVGIG (reference sequence). The DNA for the CDR3 is TGTGCCTGGAGTCGTACATACGAGCAGTACTTC. It encodes CAWSRTYEQYF.

This chain connects TRBV10-1 to TRBJ2-3, with 9 bases identical to TRBD2. V gave up 6 bases and J gave up 1 base; unmatched junction bases: 11. The CDR3 spans 17 residues. Looked up from germline, CDR1 is WNHNN and CDR2 is SYGVQD (reference sequence). CDR3 coding DNA: TGCGCCAGCAGCGCTGGGACTAGCTTTGGGGGCACAGATACGCAGTATTTT. Encoded protein: CASSAGTSFGGTDTQYF.

The gene calls are TRBV28 and TRBJ2-5; 7 bases fit TRBD1. Germline trimming cut 5 bases from V and 2 bases from J; bases unmatched to any gene: 5. CDR1 MDHEN and CDR2 SYDVKM come from the germline V gene. This CDR3 region has 14 residues. CDR3 nucleotide sequence: TGTGCCAGCAGTCGAGGACAGGCACAAGAGACCCAGTACTTC. It translates to CASSRGQAQETQYF.

This rearrangement joins TRBV28 to TRBJ1-6; D gene ambiguous. V was pared by 8 bases and J by 0 bases, with 17 bases between. CDR3 length: 17 amino acids. CDR1 MDHEN and CDR2 SYDVKM come from the germline V gene. CDR3 nucleotides: TGTGCCAGCGGACTGTGGGTGGGGAGCTCCTATAATTCACCCCTCCACTTT. Its translation: CASGLWVGSSYNSPLHF.

The V call is TRBV7-3, the J call TRBJ1-1; D is unclear. V was trimmed by 2 bases and J by 0 bases, leaving 7 bases between them. The CDR3 has 14 residues. In germline, CDR1 is SGHTA, CDR2 FQGTGA. CDR3 residues: CASSLSAMNTEAFF. CDR3 DNA sequence: TGTGCCAGCAGCTTATCAGCGATGAACACTGAAGCTTTCTTT.

The rearrangement uses TRBV5-6 and TRBJ1-1; D uncertain. CDR1 SGHDT and CDR2 YYEEEE come from the germline V gene. The CDR3 contains 14 residues. Trimming shortened V by 2 bases and J by 2 bases, and 10 bases separated the two germline ends. In nucleotides, the CDR3 is TGTGCCAGCAGCTTTTCAGGCTTTAACACTGAAGCTTTCTTT. Its translation is CASSFSGFNTEAFF.

The chain joins TRBV7-3 to TRBJ2-2; D not resolved. This CDR3 spans 12 amino acids. From germline, CDR1 is SGHTA and CDR2 FQGTGA. Trimming took off 4 bases at V and 7 bases at J, with 7 bases between the two ends. This CDR3 reads CASSSSFGELFF. CDR3 nucleotides: TGTGCCAGCAGCTCAAGTTTCGGGGAGCTGTTTTTT. Full variable domain (outside the CDR3, taken from reference TRBV7-3 and TRBJ2-2): GAGVSQTPSNKVTEKGKYVELRCDPISGHTALYWYRQSLGQGPEFLIYFQGTGAADDSGLPNDRFFAVRPEGSVSTLKIQRTERGDSAVYLCASSSSFGELFFGEGSRLTVL.

The chain combines TRBV6-5 with TRBJ1-3; no firm D call. V gave up 7 bases and J gave up 0 bases, with 10 bases separating them. Germline V gene lookup returns CDR1 MNHEY and CDR2 SVGAGI. The CDR3 is 14 amino acids. The CDR3 nucleotides are TGTGCCAGCACCCCCAGAAACTCTGGAAACACCATATATTTT. Translating it yields CASTPRNSGNTIYF.

The chain employs TRBV28 and TRBJ1-2; TRBD1 might be the D (5 bases). Trimming stripped 5 bases from V and 3 bases from J, with 10 bases between. The CDR3 extends over 13 amino acids. Germline values: CDR1 MDHEN, CDR2 SYDVKM. The CDR3 DNA is TGTGCCAGCAGTCTCCGACAGCACTATGGCTACACCTTC. As protein: CASSLRQHYGYTF.